Described below is a single TCR beta chain sequence and its context. This clone's antigen is unknown. No base-level quality is on record; no much larger clone is a single base apart. The library was generated by the immunoSEQ multiplex PCR assay. Each sample had 80,000 to 100,000 TCR templates assayed by the deep sequencing platform. Genomic DNA extracted from sorted T cells was the material used for TCRbeta CDR3 sequencing. The paper's data handling went like this. The R programming language was used for clonal analysis of the TCRbeta CDR3 data. Alloreactive CD4+ and CD8+ clones were identified by comparing unstimulated samples to CFSE-low samples taken after the reaction. Alloreactive CD4+ clones were assigned to regulatory or non-regulatory origin by matching sequences to sorted unstimulated Treg and non-Treg repertoires. This immuneACCESS table, as held by TCRdb, lists in-frame sequences with V and J called but not all clones. Of the missing ones, under half trace to an unresolved V gene in checked studies; the others have no known cause. V and J calls and clone size are given by that table; D and trimming were obtained from the DNA. Counted in this sample were approximately 50,000 clones; over 90% of them appeared once. Jointly, the top ten make up over 15% of the sample.

Sorted unstimulated T cells, along with proliferating T cells recovered from mixed lymphocyte reactions, underwent TCRbeta CDR3 sequencing. Fresh whole blood from about 11 HLA-typed healthy donors was used as the source from which PBMCs were isolated. CDR1 and CDR2, looked up from the germline V gene, are MDHEN and SYDVKM. The CDR3 contains 13 residues, cysteine and phenylalanine counted. The entry retains the CDR3 DNA only, 39 bases that are in frame from base 1. V gives up 6 bases and J gives up 9 bases, and the segment between their germline ends measures 15 bases. The data originate from a study of siplizumab effects on memory and regulatory T cells (dated by TCRdb to between 2017 and 2020). About the investigation overall: The study examined how the anti-CD2 antibody siplizumab affects alloreactive T-cell subsets in allogeneic mixed lymphocyte reactions built from human PBMCs.

Study-wide conclusions, independent of this receptor: No functional confirmation was obtained for the suppressive function of proliferating Tregs from siplizumab cultures. The cumulative frequency of alloreactive sequences that could be traced back to unstimulated CD4+ memory T cells was significantly reduced by siplizumab. Roughly 75-97% of proliferating CD4+ or CD8+ clones could not be assigned a naive or memory phenotype. Unstimulated naive T cells appeared to be more diverse than memory T cells, and naive cells seemed to make a substantial contribution to the alloresponse. Among mappable alloreactive CD4+ clones, the Treg-derived fraction averaged around 69% with siplizumab versus around 29% in control reactions. Sequences below about 10^-5 frequency were poorly captured, so only a minor fraction of alloreactive clones could be mapped to unstimulated subsets.

This receptor was identified in a human donor in good health. The V and J genes are TRBV28 and TRBJ2-1; the D gene is not confidently resolved. Sequencing input: CD8+ T cells sorted from blood. Here is the DNA: TGTGCCAGCAGCCCCCGCGCCTTGGTTGAGCAGTTCTTC. This codes for CASSPRALVEQFF.